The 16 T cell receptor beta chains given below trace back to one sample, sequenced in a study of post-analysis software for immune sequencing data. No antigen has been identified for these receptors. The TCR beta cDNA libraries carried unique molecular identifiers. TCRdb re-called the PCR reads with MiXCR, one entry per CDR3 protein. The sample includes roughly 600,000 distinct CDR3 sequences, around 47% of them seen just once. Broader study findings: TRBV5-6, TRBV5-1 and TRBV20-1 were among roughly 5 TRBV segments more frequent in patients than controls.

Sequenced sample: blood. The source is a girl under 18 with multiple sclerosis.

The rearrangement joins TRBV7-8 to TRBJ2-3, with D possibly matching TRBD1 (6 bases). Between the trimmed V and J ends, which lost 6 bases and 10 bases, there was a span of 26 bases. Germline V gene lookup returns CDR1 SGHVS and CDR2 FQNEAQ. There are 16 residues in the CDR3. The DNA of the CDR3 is TGTGCCAGCAGGGGCGATTCCAGACGCCTGGGACACTCGCAGTATTTT. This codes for CASRGDSRRLGHSQYF.

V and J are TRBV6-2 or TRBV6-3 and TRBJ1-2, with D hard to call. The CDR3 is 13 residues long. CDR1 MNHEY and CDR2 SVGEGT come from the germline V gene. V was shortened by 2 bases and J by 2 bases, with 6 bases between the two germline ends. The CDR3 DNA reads TGTGCCAGCAGTTACGTTACCAACTATGGCTACACCTTC. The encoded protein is CASSYVTNYGYTF.

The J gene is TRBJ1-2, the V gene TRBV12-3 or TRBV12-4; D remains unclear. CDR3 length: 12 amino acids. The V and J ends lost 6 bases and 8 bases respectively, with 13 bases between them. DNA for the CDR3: TGTGCCAGCAGGCTCCATTTCTCGGGCTACACCTTC. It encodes CASRLHFSGYTF.

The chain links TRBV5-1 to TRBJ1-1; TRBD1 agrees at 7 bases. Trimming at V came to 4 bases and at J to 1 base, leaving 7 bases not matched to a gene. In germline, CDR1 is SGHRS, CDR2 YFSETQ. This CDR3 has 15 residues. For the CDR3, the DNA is TGCGCCAGCAGCATACACGACAGGGCGAACACTGAAGCTTTCTTT. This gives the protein CASSIHDRANTEAFF. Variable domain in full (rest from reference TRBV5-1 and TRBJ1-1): KAGVTQTPRYLIKTRGQQVTLSCSPISGHRSVSWYQQTPGQGLQFLFEYFSETQRNKGNFPGRFSGRQFSNSRSEMNVSTLELGDSALYLCASSIHDRANTEAFFGQGTRLTVV.

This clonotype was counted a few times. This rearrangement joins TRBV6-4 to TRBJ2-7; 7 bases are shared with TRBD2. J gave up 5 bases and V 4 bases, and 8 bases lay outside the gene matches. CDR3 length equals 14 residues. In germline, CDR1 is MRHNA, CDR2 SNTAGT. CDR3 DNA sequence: TGTGCCAGCAGTGGAGGACTAGGAGCGGACGAGCAGTACTTC. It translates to CASSGGLGADEQYF.

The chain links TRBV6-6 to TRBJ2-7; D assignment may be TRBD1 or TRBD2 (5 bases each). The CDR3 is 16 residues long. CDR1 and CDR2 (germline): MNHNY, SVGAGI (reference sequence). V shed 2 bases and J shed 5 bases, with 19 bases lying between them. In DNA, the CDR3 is TGTGCCAGCAGTTACGTATGGGAGAGGGGTTCACACGAGCAGTACTTC. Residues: CASSYVWERGSHEQYF.

In nucleotides, the CDR3 is TGTGCCAGCACTCCCGGATGGGGTCGCAATGAGCAGTTCTTC. Residues: CASTPGWGRNEQFF. V is TRBV27 and J is TRBJ2-1; D not resolved. This CDR3 region has 14 residues. Trimming removed 7 bases at V and 6 bases at J, with 16 bases between. Germline assignment: CDR1 MNHEY and CDR2 SMNVEV (reference sequence).

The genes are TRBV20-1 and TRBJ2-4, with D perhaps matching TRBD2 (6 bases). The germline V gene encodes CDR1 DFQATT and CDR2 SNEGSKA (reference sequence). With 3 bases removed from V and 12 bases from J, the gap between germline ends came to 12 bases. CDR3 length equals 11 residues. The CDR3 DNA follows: TGCAGTGCTAGTGGAGGGGACCGTCAGTACTTC. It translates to CSASGGDRQYF.

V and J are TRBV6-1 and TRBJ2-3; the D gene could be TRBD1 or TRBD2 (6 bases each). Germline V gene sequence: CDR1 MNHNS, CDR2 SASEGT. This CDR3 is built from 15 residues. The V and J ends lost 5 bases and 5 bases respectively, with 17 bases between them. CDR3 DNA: TGTGCCAGCAGTTTGACGGGGGCGCAGATAGATACGCAGTATTTT. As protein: CASSLTGAQIDTQYF.

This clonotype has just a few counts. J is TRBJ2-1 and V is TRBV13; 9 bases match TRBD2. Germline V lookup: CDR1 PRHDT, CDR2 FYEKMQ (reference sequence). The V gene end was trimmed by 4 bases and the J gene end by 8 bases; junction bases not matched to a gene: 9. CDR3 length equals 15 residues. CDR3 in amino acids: CASSSPAGGVDEQFF. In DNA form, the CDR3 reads TGTGCCAGCAGCTCCCCAGCGGGGGGTGTGGATGAGCAGTTCTTC.

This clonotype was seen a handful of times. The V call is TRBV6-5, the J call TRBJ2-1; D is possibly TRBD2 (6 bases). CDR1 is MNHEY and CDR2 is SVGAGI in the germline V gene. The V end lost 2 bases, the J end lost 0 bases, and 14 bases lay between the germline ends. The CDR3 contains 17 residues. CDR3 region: CASSYRYSGSSYNEQFF. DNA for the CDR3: TGTGCCAGCAGTTACCGTTATAGCGGATCCTCCTACAATGAGCAGTTCTTC.

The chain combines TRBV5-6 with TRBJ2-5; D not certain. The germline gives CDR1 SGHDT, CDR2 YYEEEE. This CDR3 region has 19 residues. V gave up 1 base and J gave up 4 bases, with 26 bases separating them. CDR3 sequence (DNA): TGTGCCAGCAGCTTGTCGTCCCACCGTAGCAGTCTCGGTTTAGAGACCCAGTACTTC. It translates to CASSLSSHRSSLGLETQYF.

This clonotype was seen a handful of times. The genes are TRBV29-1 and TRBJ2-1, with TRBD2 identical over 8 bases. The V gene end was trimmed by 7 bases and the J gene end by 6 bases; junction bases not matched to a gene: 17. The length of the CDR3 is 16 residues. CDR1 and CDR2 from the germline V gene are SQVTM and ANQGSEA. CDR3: CSAPPPGLGGGNEQFF. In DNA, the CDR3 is TGCAGCGCCCCACCCCCGGGACTAGGGGGAGGCAATGAGCAGTTCTTC.

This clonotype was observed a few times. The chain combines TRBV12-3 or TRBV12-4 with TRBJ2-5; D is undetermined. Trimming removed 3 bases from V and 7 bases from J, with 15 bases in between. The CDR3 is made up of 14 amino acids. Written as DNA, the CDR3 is TGTGCCAGCAGTTTGACCACCGCCCCGAGGACCCAGTACTTC. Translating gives CASSLTTAPRTQYF.

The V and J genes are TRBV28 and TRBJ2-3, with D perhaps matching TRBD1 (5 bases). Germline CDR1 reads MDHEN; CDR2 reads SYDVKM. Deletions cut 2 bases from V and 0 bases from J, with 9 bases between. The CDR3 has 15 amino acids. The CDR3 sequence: CASSLETVSTDTQYF. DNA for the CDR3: TGTGCCAGCAGTTTAGAGACAGTTAGCACAGATACGCAGTATTTT.

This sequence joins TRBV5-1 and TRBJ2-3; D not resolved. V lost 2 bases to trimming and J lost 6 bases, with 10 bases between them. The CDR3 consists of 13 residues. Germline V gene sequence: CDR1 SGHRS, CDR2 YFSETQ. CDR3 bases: TGCGCCAGCAGCTTCAATCAGGTCGATACGCAGTATTTT. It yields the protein CASSFNQVDTQYF.